These T cell receptor beta chains were read from a single sample in a study of cytomegalovirus exposure and HLA in healthy donors. Profiled with immunoSEQ multiplex PCR; TCRdb holds only in-frame clones, not every one. The sample yields approximately 200,000 clones, more than 75% seen once. Sequenced: PBMCs. The receptors come from a man aged 18 to 30 in good health and CMV-seropositive. CDR3s include the opening cysteine and the closing phenylalanine or tryptophan. D genes are given only for firm matches. Size tells how often a clone was seen (once, few, many) or the class of an expanded clone, and some rows leave it out.

>TRBV7-9|.|TRBJ2-7|TRBD1
TGTGCCAGCAGCTTAGAGACAGGGGGTTTCGCCTACGAGCAGTACTTC
CASSLETGGFAYEQYF
>TRBV7-2|.|TRBJ2-1|TRBD2
TGTGCCAGCAGCCCCTTTAGCGGGAATGAGCAGTTCTTC
CASSPFSGNEQFF
>TRBV5-4|.|TRBJ2-2|.
TGTGCCAGCAGCTCGCGACAGGCGAACACCGGGGAGCTGTTTTTT
CASSSRQANTGELFF
>TRBV9|few|TRBJ2-7|TRBD2
TGTGCCAGCAGCCAGGTCCTAGCGGGAGCGAACGAGCAGTACTTC
CASSQVLAGANEQYF
>TRBV6-1|.|TRBJ2-7|.
TGTGCCAGCAGAGAAGGGGGAGGGCGCTTCGGGGAGCAGTACTTC
CASREGGGRFGEQYF
>TRBV18|.|TRBJ1-2|.
TGTGCCAGCTCACCAAAAGGGGAAGGACCGAAAAACTATGGCTACACCTTC
CASSPKGEGPKNYGYTF
>TRBV7-9|.|TRBJ1-1|TRBD1
TGTGCCAGCAGCTTAACAGGGGCTGCTGAAGCTTTCTTT
CASSLTGAAEAFF
>TRBV11-2|many|TRBJ1-2|TRBD1
TGTGCCAGCAGCTTGGACAGGGCCGCGTGGGGCTACACCTTC
CASSLDRAAWGYTF
>TRBV27|once|TRBJ2-3|TRBD1
TGTGCCAGCAAGACAGGGGTGTCAGATACGCAGTATTTT
CASKTGVSDTQYF
>TRBV27|.|TRBJ2-1|.
TGTGCCAGCAGTTCGGCCCCAGGGAATGAGCAGTTCTTC
CASSSAPGNEQFF
>TRBV6-1|.|TRBJ1-2|.
TGTGCCAGCAGAACCCTTAGTCGGGATTTAGGCTACACCTTC
CASRTLSRDLGYTF
>TRBV27|once|TRBJ2-1|TRBD2
TGTGCCAGCAGGAAACTAGCGGAGACCTACAATGAGCAGTTCTTC
CASRKLAETYNEQFF
>TRBV20-1|many|TRBJ2-1|.
TGCAGTGCCCTTTACAATGAGCAGTTCTTC
CSALYNEQFF
>TRBV9|.|TRBJ2-7|.
TGTGCCAGCAGCGTTGGGGACTCCGGGTTTCGATACTTC
CASSVGDSGFRYF
>TRBV18|many|TRBJ2-7|.
TGTGCCAGCTCACCACCAAAGGACACCTACGAGCAGTACTTC
CASSPPKDTYEQYF
>TRBV19|few|TRBJ1-5|TRBD1
TGTGCCACTAAGGGGACAGAATATCAGCCCCAGCATTTT
CATKGTEYQPQHF
>TRBV7-2|.|TRBJ2-1|TRBD1
TGTGCCAGCAGCCGCCCCCAGGGGGACAATGAGCAGTTCTTC
CASSRPQGDNEQFF
>TRBV7-9|.|TRBJ2-1|.
TGTGCCAGCAGCGGTCAACGCACGGTAGATGAGCAGTTCTTC
CASSGQRTVDEQFF
>TRBV10-3|.|TRBJ2-4|TRBD2
TGTGCCATCAGTGATTGGCTAGCGGGGGGGGAGGACATTCAGTACTTC
CAISDWLAGGEDIQYF
>TRBV28|once|TRBJ1-4|TRBD1
TGTGCCAGCAGGCTAAGACCGGGACAGGGGGCGTTACGTGGTGAAAAACTGTTTTTT
CASRLRPGQGALRGEKLFF
>TRBV29-1|.|TRBJ2-1|TRBD2
TGCAGCGAAAAAGCGGGGAATAATGAGCAGTTCTTC
CSEKAGNNEQFF
>TRBV15|once|TRBJ2-7|.
TGTGCCACCAGCACACAAACAGGGAACGAGCAGTACTTC
CATSTQTGNEQYF
>TRBV7-2|.|TRBJ2-2|TRBD2
TGTGCCAGCAGCGCCAGCGGGGCCGGGGAGCTGTTTTTT
CASSASGAGELFF
>TRBV19|.|TRBJ2-5|.
TGTGCCAGTAGTATAGGGCCTCGAGGGTCAGAGACCCAGTACTTC
CASSIGPRGSETQYF
>TRBV6-1|.|TRBJ1-2|.
TGTGCCAGCAGCCTAAGCCAGGGCGCAACCTATGGCTACACCTTC
CASSLSQGATYGYTF
>TRBV19|.|TRBJ1-2|.
TGTGCCAGTAGTAGCCCTGCAAGAGCGGGGGACTATGGCTACACCTTC
CASSSPARAGDYGYTF
>TRBV27|few|TRBJ2-2|.
TGTGCCAGCAGTTTATTCGGCGGGAACACCGGGGAGCTGTTTTTT
CASSLFGGNTGELFF
>TRBV5-4|.|TRBJ2-7|.
TGTGCCAGCAGCTTGAGGGTCGGACTCGTGAACGAGCAGTACTTC
CASSLRVGLVNEQYF
>TRBV29-1|once|TRBJ2-7|TRBD2
TGCAGCGTCGCCCTCTCAGGGACTAGCGGGACCTACGAGCAGTACTTC
CSVALSGTSGTYEQYF
>TRBV11-2|once|TRBJ2-7|TRBD2
TGTGCCAGCAGCTTAGTCACAGCGGGAACAGGAGGCGAGCAGTACTTC
CASSLVTAGTGGEQYF
>TRBV18|.|TRBJ1-4|TRBD1
TGTGCCAGCTCACGAGACCTGGACAGGGCGACAAAACTGTTTTTT
CASSRDLDRATKLFF
>TRBV7-2|.|TRBJ2-2|TRBD2
TGTGCCAGCAGCTTCCGGACTAGCACCGGGGAGCTGTTTTTT
CASSFRTSTGELFF
>TRBV7-9|.|TRBJ1-4|.
TGTGCCAGCAGCTTCTATCAGGGAAGTGAAAAACTGTTTTTT
CASSFYQGSEKLFF
>TRBV6-5|few|TRBJ1-2|.
TGTGCCAGCAGTCGGCCGCCCGGGTACACCTTC
CASSRPPGYTF
>TRBV10-3|.|TRBJ1-1|TRBD1
TGTGCCATCAGTGGACAGGGGGGCACTGAAGCTTTCTTT
CAISGQGGTEAFF
>TRBV11-2|once|TRBJ2-1|TRBD2
TGTGCCAGCAGCTTTGCGGGAGGCCTATACAATGAGCAGTTCTTC
CASSFAGGLYNEQFF
>TRBV28|.|TRBJ1-5|.
TGTGCCAGCAGTAACCCACAGGGACCACGGCATTTT
CASSNPQGPRHF
>TRBV6-5|.|TRBJ1-2|.
TGTGCCAGCAGTTACAGGGAGATCGGCTACACCTTC
CASSYREIGYTF
>TRBV16|.|TRBJ2-7|TRBD1
TGTGCCAGCAGCCAATATGGACAGGGGGCCAACGAGCAGTACTTC
CASSQYGQGANEQYF
>TRBV10-3|.|TRBJ2-7|TRBD2
TGTGCCATCAGTGAGCTAGGACTAGCGGGCGAGCAGTACTTC
CAISELGLAGEQYF
>TRBV9|.|TRBJ2-1|TRBD1
TGTGCCAGCAGCGTAGGGGACAGGGGGTCCTACAATGAGCAGTTCTTC
CASSVGDRGSYNEQFF
>TRBV23-1|.|TRBJ2-7|TRBD2
TGCGCCAGCAGTGATCAGCGGGGCGACGCATACGAGCAGTACTTC
CASSDQRGDAYEQYF
>TRBV27|.|TRBJ2-5|TRBD1
TGTGCCAGCAGTATACAGGGGGCAGCGCGAGAGACCCAGTACTTC
CASSIQGAARETQYF
>TRBV5-4|.|TRBJ1-2|.
TGTGCCAGCAGCTTGGAACGGTCTCCTAACTATGGCTACACCTTC
CASSLERSPNYGYTF
>TRBV7-9|once|TRBJ1-2|TRBD1
TGTGCCAGCAGCTTAGGGACAGGGGGTTCCGACTATGGCTACACCTTC
CASSLGTGGSDYGYTF
>TRBV6-5|.|TRBJ1-5|.
TGTGCCAGCAGGCAGGATAGCAATCAGCCCCAGCATTTT
CASRQDSNQPQHF
>TRBV29-1|.|TRBJ2-5|TRBD1
TGCAGCGTTGACGGGACAGGGGTCGGAGAGACCCAGTACTTC
CSVDGTGVGETQYF
>TRBV7-7|once|TRBJ2-7|.
TGTGCCAGCAGCTTATCCGGGTCCACCTACGAGCAGTACTTC
CASSLSGSTYEQYF
>TRBV7-9|.|TRBJ2-3|TRBD2
TGTGCCAGCAGCACGGGACTAGCGGGAGGCGGCACGCAGTATTTT
CASSTGLAGGGTQYF
>TRBV6-6|few|TRBJ1-5|.
TGTGCCAGCTTGAACACAGAGAATCAGCCCCAGCATTTT
CASLNTENQPQHF
>TRBV5-4|.|TRBJ2-3|.
TGTGCCAGCAGCCCGAGGGGGGGCCTCACAGATACGCAGTATTTT
CASSPRGGLTDTQYF
>TRBV29-1|.|TRBJ2-3|TRBD1
TGCAGCGCTAGGACAGGGCGGATCACAGATACGCAGTATTTT
CSARTGRITDTQYF
>TRBV13|.|TRBJ2-4|TRBD1
TGTGCCAGCAGCCGGACAGGGAACAATCAGTACTTC
CASSRTGNNQYF
>TRBV9|.|TRBJ2-1|TRBD2
TGTGCCAGCAGCGTAGGCCCAGCGGGAGATAACAATGAGCAGTTCTTC
CASSVGPAGDNNEQFF
>TRBV10-1|once|TRBJ1-2|TRBD1
TGCGCCAGCCTCCGGGACAGGGGGCCTGGCTACACCTTC
CASLRDRGPGYTF
>TRBV28|once|TRBJ2-3|TRBD2
TGTGCCAGCAGCAATATAGCGGGAGGAATGACAGATACGCAGTATTTT
CASSNIAGGMTDTQYF